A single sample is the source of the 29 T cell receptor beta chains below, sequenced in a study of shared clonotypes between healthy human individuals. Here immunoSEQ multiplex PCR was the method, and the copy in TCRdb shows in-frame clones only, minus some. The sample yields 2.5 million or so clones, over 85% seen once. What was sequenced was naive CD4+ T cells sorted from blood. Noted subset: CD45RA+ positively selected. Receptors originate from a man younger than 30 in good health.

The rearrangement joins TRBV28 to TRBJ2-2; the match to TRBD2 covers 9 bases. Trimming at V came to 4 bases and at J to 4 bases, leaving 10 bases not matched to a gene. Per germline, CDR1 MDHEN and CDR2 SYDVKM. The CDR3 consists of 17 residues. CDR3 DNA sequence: TGTGCCAGCAGTTCCCTCGGGCGGGGGGGCTCCACCGGGGAGCTGTTTTTT. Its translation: CASSSLGRGGSTGELFF.

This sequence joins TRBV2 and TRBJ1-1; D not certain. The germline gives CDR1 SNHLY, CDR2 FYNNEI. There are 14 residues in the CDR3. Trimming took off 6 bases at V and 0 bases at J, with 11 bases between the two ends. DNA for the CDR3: TGTGCCAGCAGGAGGACTTTATTGAACACTGAAGCTTTCTTT. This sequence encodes CASRRTLLNTEAFF. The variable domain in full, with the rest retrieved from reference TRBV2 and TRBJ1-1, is EPEVTQTPSHQVTQMGQEVILRCVPISNHLYFYWYRQILGQKVEFLVSFYNNEISEKSEIFDDQFSVERPDGSNFTLKIRSTKLEDSAMYFCASRRTLLNTEAFFGQGTRLTVV.

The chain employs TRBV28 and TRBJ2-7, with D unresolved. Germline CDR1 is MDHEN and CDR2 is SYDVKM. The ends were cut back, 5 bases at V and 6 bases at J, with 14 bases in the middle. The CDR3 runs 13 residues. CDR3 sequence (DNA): TGTGCCAGCAGTGGGCCTACGAACTCCGAGCAGTACTTC. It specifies CASSGPTNSEQYF.

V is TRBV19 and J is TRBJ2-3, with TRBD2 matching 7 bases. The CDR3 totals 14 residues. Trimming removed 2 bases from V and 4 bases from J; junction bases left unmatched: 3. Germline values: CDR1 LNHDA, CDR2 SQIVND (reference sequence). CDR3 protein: CASSIIGRADTQYF. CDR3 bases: TGTGCCAGTAGTATAATAGGGAGGGCAGATACGCAGTATTTT.

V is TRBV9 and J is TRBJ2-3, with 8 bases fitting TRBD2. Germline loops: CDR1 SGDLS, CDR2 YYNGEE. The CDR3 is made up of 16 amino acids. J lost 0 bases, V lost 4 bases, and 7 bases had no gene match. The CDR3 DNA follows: TGTGCCAGCAGCCCTGGGACTAGGCCTAGCACAGATACGCAGTATTTT. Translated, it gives CASSPGTRPSTDTQYF. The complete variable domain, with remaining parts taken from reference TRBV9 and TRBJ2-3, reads DSGVTQTPKHLITATGQRVTLRCSPRSGDLSVYWYQQSLDQGLQFLIQYYNGEERAKGNILERFSAQQFPDLHSELNLSSLELGDSALYFCASSPGTRPSTDTQYFGPGTRLTVL.

CDR3 DNA sequence: TGTGCCGTGGCCCGGCCTGGGAGTTACGAGCAGTACTTC. Translated, it gives CAVARPGSYEQYF. V gene TRBV28 combines with J gene TRBJ2-7, with a possible D match to TRBD2 (5 bases). Germline CDR1 reads MDHEN; CDR2 reads SYDVKM. The CDR3 runs 13 residues. Trimming took 11 bases from V and 4 from J, leaving 18 bases between them.

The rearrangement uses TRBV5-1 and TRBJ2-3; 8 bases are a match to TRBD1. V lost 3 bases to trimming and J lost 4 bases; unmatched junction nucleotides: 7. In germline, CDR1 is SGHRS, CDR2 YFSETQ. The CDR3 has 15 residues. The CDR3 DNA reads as TGCGCCAGCAGCTGGACAGGGCTTGGCGCAGATACGCAGTATTTT. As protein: CASSWTGLGADTQYF.

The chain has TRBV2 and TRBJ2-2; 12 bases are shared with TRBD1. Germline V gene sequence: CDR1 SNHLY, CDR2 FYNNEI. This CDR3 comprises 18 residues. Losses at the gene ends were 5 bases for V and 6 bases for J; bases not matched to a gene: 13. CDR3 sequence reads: CASSRLSGTGGYAGELFF. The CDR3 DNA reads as TGTGCCAGCAGTCGACTTTCCGGGACAGGGGGCTACGCCGGGGAGCTGTTTTTT.

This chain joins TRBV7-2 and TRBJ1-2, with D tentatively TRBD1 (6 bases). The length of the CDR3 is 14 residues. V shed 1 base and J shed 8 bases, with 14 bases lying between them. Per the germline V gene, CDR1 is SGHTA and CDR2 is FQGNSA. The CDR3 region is CASSLDRGREGYTF. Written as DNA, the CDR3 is TGTGCCAGCAGCTTAGACCGGGGGCGCGAAGGCTACACCTTC.

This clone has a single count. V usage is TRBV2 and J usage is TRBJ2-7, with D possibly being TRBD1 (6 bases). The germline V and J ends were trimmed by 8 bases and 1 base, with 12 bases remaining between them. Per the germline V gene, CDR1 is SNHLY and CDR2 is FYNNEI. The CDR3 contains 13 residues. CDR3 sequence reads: CASRTVGSYEQYF. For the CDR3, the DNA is TGTGCCAGCCGGACAGTGGGTTCCTACGAGCAGTACTTC.

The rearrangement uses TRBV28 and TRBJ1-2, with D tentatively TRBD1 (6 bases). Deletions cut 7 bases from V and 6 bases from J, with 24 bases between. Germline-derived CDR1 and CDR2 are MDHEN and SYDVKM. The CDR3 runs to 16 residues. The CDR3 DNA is TGTGCCAGCACCGGGACACCCTCAGCGTCGACCGATGGCTACACCTTC. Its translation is CASTGTPSASTDGYTF.

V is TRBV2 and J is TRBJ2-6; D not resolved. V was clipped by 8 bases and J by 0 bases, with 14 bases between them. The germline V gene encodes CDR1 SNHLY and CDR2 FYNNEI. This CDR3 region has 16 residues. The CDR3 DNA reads TGTGCCAGCCCCTCCTCACGTAGCTCTGGGGCCAACGTCCTGACTTTC. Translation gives CASPSSRSSGANVLTF.

CDR3 loop: CASSSRGTGLNEKLFF. As DNA, the CDR3 is TGTGCCAGCAGCTCTAGGGGGACAGGCCTTAATGAAAAACTGTTTTTT. The V call is TRBV7-9, the J call TRBJ1-4, with 8 bases that match TRBD1. The CDR3 spans 16 residues. V shed 4 bases, J shed 4 bases, and the junction held 8 bases outside the gene matches. Germline V CDR1 and CDR2: SEHNR, FQNEAQ (reference sequence). Combining the CDR3 with reference TRBV7-9 and TRBJ1-4 gives the whole variable domain DTGVSQNPRHKITKRGQNVTFRCDPISEHNRLYWYRQTLGQGPEFLTYFQNEAQLEKSRLLSDRFSAERPKGSFSTLEIQRTEQGDSAMYLCASSSRGTGLNEKLFFGSGTQLSVL.

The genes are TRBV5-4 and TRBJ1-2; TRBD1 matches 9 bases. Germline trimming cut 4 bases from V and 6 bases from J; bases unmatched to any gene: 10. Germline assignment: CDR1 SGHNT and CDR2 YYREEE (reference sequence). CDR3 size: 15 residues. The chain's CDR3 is CASSIPGTGIDGYTF. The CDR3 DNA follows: TGTGCCAGCAGCATCCCCGGGACAGGGATCGATGGCTACACCTTC.

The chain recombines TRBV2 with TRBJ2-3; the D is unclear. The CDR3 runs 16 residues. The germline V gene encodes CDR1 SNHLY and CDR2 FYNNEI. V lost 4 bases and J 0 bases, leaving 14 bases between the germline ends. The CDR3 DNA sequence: TGTGCCAGCAGTGGACCAGAGCGACCTAGCACAGATACGCAGTATTTT. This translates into CASSGPERPSTDTQYF.

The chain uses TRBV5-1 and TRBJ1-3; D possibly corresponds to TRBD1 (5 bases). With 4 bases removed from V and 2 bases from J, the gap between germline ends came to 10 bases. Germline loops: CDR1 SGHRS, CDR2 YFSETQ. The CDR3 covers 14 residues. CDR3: CASSPGTPGNTIYF. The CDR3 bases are TGCGCCAGCAGCCCCGGGACTCCTGGAAACACCATATATTTT.

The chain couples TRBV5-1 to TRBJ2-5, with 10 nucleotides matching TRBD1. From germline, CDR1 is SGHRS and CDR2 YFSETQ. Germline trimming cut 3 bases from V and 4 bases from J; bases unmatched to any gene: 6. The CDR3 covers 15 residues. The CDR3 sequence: CASSSGTGALETQYF. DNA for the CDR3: TGCGCCAGCAGCTCCGGGACAGGGGCCCTAGAGACCCAGTACTTC.

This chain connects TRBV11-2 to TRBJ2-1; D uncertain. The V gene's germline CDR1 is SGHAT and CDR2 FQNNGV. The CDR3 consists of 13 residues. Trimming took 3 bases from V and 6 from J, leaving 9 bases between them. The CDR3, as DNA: TGTGCCAGCAGCTTTTTGGTACGCAATGAGCAGTTCTTC. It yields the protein CASSFLVRNEQFF.

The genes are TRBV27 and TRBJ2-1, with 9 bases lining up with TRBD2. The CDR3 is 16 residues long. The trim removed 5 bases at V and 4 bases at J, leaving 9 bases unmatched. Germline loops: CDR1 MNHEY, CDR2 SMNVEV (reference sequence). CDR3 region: CASSPRLAVHYNEQFF. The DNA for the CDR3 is TGTGCCAGCAGTCCAAGACTAGCGGTCCATTACAATGAGCAGTTCTTC.

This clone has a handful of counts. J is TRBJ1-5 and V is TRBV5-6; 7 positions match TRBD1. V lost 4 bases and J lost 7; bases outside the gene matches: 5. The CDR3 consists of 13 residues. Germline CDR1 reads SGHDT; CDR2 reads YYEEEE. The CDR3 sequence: CASSANRGQPQHF. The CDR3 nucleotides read TGTGCCAGCAGCGCAAACAGGGGACAGCCCCAGCATTTT.

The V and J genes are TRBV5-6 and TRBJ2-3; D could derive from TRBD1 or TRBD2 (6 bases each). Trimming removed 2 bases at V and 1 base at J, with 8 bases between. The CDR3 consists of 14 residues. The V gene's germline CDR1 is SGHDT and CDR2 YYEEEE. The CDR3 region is CASSFRGRTDTQYF. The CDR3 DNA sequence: TGTGCCAGCAGCTTCCGGGGGCGCACAGATACGCAGTATTTT.

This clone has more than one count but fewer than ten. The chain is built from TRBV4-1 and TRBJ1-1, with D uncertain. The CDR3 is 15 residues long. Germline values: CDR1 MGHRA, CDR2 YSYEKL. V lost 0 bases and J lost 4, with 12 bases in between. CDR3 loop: CASSQEREVVTEAFF. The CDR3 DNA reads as TGCGCCAGCAGCCAAGAGAGGGAGGTCGTCACTGAAGCTTTCTTT.

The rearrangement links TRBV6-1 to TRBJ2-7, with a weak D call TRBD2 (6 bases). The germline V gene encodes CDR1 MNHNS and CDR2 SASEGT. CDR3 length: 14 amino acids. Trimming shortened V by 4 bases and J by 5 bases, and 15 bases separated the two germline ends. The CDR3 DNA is TGTGCCAGCAGTGGAGGGACTTACCCCGACGAGCAGTACTTC. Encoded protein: CASSGGTYPDEQYF.

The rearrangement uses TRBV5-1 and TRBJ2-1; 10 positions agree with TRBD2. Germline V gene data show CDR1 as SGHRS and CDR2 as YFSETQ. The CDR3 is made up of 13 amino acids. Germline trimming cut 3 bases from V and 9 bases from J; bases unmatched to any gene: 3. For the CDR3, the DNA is TGCGCCAGCAGCTCGGGACTAGCGAGTGAGCAGTTCTTC. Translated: CASSSGLASEQFF.

The CDR3 region has the DNA TGTGCCATCAGCCGGACAGGACCCTCCTCTGGGGCCAACGTCCTGACTTTC. Translating gives CAISRTGPSSGANVLTF. The genes are TRBV10-3 and TRBJ2-6, with TRBD1 identical over 7 bases. V shed 6 bases, J shed 0 bases, and the junction held 8 bases outside the gene matches. Germline-derived CDR1 and CDR2 are ENHRY and SYGVKD. The CDR3 loop spans 17 amino acids.

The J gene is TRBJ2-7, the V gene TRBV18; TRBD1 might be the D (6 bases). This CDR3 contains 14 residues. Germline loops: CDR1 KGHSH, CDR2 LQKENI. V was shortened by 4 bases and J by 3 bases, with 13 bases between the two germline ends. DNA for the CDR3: TGTGCCAGCTCACGCAGACAGGACGTCTACGAGCAGTACTTC. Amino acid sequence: CASSRRQDVYEQYF.

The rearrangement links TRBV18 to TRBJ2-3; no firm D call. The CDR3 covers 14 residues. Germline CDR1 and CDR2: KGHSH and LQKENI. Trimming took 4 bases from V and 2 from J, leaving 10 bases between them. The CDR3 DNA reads TGTGCCAGCTCACTAGATTTTTTCACAGATACGCAGTATTTT. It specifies CASSLDFFTDTQYF.

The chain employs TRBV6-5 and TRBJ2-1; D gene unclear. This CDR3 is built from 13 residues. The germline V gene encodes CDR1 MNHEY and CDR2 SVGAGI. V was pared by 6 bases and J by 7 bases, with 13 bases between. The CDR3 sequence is CASRGFPHNEQFF. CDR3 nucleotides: TGTGCCAGCAGGGGGTTTCCGCATAATGAGCAGTTCTTC.

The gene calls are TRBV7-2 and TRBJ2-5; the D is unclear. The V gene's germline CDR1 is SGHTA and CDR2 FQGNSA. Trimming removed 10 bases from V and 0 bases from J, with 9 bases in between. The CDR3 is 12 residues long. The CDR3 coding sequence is TGTGCCACTGGGGTTTACCAAGAGACCCAGTACTTC. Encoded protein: CATGVYQETQYF.